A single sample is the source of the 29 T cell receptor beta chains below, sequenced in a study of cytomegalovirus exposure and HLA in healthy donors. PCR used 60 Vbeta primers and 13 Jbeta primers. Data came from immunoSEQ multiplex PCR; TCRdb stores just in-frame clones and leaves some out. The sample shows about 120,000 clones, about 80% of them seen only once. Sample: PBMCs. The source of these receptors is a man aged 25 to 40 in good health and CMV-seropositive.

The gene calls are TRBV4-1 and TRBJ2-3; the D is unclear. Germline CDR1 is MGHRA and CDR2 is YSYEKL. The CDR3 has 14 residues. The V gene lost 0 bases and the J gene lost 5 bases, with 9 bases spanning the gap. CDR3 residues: CASSQDQTIDTQYF. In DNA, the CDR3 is TGCGCCAGCAGCCAAGATCAAACAATAGATACGCAGTATTTT.

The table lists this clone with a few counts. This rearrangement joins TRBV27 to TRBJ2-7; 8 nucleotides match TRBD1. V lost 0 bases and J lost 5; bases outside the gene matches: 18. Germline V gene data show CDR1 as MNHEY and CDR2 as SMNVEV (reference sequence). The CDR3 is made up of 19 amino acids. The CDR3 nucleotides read TGTGCCAGCAGTTTATCGATTCCAGGGGGCCCCTTTCTCCTAGACGAGCAGTACTTC. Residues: CASSLSIPGGPFLLDEQYF.

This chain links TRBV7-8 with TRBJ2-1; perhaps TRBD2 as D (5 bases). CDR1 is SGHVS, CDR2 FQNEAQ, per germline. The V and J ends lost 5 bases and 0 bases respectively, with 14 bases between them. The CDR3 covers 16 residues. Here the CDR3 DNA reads TGTGCCAGCAGCCCGCTAGGCCGGGGCTCCTACAATGAGCAGTTCTTC. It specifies CASSPLGRGSYNEQFF.

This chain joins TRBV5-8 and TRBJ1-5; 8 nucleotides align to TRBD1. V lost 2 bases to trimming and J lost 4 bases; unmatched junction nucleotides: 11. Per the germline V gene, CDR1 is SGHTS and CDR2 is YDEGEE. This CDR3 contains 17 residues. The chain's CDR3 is CASSFGQGSVFNQPQHF. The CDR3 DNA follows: TGTGCCAGCAGCTTTGGACAGGGTAGTGTCTTTAATCAGCCCCAGCATTTT.

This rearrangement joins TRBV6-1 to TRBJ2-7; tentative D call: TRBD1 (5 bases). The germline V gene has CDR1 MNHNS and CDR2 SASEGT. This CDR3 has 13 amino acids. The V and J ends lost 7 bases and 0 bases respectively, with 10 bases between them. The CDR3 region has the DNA TGTGCCAGCACCAACAGGAGCTCCTACGAGCAGTACTTC. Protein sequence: CASTNRSSYEQYF.

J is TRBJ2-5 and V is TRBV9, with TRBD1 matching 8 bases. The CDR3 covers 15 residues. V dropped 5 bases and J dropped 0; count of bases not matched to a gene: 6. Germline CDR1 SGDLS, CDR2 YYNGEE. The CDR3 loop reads CASSWSGGHQETQYF. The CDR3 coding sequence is TGTGCCAGCAGTTGGTCAGGGGGCCACCAAGAGACCCAGTACTTC.

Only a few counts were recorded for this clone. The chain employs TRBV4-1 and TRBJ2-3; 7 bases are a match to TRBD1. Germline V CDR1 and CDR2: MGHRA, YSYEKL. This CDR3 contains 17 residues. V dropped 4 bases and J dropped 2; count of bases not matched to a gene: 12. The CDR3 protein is CASSPNRGTRNTDTQYF. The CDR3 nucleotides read TGCGCCAGCAGCCCCAACAGGGGAACACGTAACACAGATACGCAGTATTTT.

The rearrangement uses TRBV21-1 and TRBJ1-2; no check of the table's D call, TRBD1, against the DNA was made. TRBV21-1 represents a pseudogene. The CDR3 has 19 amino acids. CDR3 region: CASSSNGWTGEPPNYGYTF. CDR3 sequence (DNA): TGTGCCAGCAGCTCAAACGGCTGGACAGGGGAGCCCCCTAACTATGGCTACACCTTC.

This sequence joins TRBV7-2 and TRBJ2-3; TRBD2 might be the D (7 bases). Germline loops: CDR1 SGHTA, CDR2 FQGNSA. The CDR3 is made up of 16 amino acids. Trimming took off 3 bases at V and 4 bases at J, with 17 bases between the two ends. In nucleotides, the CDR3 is TGTGCCAGCAGCTTCCCTTGGGGGGGGGCCGCAGATACGCAGTATTTT. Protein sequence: CASSFPWGGAADTQYF.

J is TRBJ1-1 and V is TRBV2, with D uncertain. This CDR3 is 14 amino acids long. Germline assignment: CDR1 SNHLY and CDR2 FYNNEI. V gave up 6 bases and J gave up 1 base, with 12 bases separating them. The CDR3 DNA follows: TGTGCCAGCAGGGTAGCTAGAACGAACACTGAAGCTTTCTTT. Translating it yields CASRVARTNTEAFF.

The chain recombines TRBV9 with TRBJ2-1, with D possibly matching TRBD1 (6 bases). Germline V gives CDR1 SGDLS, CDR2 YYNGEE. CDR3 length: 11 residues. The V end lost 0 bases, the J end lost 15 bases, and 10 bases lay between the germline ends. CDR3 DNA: TGTGCCAGCAGCGTAGAGGGGGAACCGTTCTTC. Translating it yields CASSVEGEPFF.

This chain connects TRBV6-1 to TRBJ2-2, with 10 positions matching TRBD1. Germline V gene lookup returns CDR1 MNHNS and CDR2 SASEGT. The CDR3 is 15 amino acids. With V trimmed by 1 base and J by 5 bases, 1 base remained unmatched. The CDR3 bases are TGTGCCAGCAGTGAAGGGACAGGGGGAACCGGGGAGCTGTTTTTT. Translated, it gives CASSEGTGGTGELFF.

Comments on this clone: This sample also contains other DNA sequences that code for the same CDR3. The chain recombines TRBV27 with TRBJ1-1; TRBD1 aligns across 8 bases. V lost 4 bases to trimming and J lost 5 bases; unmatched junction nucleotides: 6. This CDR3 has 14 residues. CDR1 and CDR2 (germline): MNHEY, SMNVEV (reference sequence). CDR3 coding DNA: TGTGCCAGCAGTTCGACGGACAGGGTAACTGAAGCTTTCTTT. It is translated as CASSSTDRVTEAFF.

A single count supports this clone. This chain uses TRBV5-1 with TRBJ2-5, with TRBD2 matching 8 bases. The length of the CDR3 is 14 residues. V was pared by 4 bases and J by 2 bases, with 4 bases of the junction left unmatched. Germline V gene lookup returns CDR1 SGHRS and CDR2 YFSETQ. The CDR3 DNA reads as TGCGCCAGCAGCCGAGCGGGGGAGCAAGAGACCCAGTACTTC. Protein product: CASSRAGEQETQYF.

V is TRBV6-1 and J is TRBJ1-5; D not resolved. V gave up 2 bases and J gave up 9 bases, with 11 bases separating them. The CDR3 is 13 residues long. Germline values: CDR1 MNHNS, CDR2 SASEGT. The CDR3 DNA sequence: TGTGCCAGCAGTGAAAGGAGCAGTCTGCCCCAGCATTTT. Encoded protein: CASSERSSLPQHF.

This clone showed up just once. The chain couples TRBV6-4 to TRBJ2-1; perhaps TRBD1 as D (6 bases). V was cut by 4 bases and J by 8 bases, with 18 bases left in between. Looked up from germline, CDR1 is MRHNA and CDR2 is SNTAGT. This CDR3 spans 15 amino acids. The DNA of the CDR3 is TGTGCCAGCAGTGCCCAGGGGTACGGATTCTATGAGCAGTTCTTC. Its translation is CASSAQGYGFYEQFF.

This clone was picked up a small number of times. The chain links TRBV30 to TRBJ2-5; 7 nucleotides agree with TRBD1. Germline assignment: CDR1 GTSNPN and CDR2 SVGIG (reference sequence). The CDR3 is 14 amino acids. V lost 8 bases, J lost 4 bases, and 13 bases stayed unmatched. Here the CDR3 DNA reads TGTGCCGGGGCCGACAGGGCGATTGGAGAGACCCAGTACTTC. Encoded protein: CAGADRAIGETQYF.

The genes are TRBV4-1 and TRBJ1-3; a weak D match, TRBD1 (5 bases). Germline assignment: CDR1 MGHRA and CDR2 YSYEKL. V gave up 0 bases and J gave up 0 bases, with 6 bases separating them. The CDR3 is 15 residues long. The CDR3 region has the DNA TGCGCCAGCAGCCAAGATAGGGGCTCTGGAAACACCATATATTTT. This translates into CASSQDRGSGNTIYF.

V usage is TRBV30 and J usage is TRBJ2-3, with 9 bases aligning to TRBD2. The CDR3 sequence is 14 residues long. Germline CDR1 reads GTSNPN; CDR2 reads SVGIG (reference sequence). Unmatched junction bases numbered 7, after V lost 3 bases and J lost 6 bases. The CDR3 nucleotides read TGTGCCTGGAGGGAGGGACTAGCCGGCGATACGCAGTATTTT. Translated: CAWREGLAGDTQYF.

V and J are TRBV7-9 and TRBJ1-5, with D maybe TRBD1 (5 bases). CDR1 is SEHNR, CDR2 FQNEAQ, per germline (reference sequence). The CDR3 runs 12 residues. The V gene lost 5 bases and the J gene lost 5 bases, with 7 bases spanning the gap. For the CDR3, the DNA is TGTGCCAGCAGCCCAGGGCATCAGCCCCAGCATTTT. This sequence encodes CASSPGHQPQHF.

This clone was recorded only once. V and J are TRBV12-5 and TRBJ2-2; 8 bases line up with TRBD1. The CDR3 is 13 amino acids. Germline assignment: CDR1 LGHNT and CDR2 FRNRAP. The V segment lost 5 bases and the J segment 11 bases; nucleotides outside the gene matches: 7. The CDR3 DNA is TGTGCTAGTGGTCAGGGGGCCCTCGGCGAGCTGTTTTTT. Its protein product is CASGQGALGELFF.

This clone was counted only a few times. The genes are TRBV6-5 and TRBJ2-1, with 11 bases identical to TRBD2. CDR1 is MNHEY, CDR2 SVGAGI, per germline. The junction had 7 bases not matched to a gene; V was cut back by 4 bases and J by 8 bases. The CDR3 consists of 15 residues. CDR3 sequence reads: CASSFLAGGRDEQFF. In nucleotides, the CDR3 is TGTGCCAGCAGTTTCCTAGCGGGGGGTCGGGATGAGCAGTTCTTC.

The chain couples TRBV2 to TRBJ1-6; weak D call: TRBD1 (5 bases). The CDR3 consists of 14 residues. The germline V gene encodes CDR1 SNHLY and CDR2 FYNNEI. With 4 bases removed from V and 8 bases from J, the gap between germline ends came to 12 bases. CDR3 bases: TGTGCCAGCAGTGCACGGGGAGGGGATTCACCCCTCCACTTT. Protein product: CASSARGGDSPLHF.

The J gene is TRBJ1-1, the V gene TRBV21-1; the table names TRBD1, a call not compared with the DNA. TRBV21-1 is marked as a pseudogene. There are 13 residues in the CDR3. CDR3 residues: CATSPSGNTEAFF. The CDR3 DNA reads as TGTGCCACCTCACCATCAGGGAACACTGAAGCTTTCTTT.

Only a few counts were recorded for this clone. CDR3 DNA: TGCGCCAGCAGCCAAGGGCCGGGGAGGACGGGTCGCAATGAGCAGTTCTTC. Residues: CASSQGPGRTGRNEQFF. The V gene is TRBV4-1, the J gene TRBJ2-1, with D possibly matching TRBD2 (6 bases). CDR3 length: 17 amino acids. Germline V lookup: CDR1 MGHRA, CDR2 YSYEKL. Trimming shortened V by 1 base and J by 6 bases, and 19 bases separated the two germline ends.

CDR3 nucleotide sequence: TGTGCCAGCAGGCCCAATCGGGACAGGGGTTATGGCTACACCTTC. Residues: CASRPNRDRGYGYTF. This sequence joins TRBV2 and TRBJ1-2; TRBD1 agrees at 10 bases. The germline V gene has CDR1 SNHLY and CDR2 FYNNEI. The CDR3 contains 15 residues. Trimming cost V 6 bases and J 5 bases; bases outside gene matches: 9.

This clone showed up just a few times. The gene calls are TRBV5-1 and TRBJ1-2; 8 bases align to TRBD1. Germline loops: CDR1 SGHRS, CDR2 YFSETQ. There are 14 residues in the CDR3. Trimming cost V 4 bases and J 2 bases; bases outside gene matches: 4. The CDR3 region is CASSNGQGNYGYTF. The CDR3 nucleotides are TGCGCCAGCAGCAATGGACAGGGAAACTATGGCTACACCTTC.

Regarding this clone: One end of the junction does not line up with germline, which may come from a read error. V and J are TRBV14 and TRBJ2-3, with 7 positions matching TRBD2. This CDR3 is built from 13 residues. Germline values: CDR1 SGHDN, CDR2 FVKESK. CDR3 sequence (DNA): TGTGCCAGCAGCCAAGTAGGTAACAGAGCGGGGATTTTT. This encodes CASSQVGNRAGIF. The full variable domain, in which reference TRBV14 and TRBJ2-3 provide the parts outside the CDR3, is EAGVTQFPSHSVIEKGQTVTLRCDPISGHDNLYWYRRVMGKEIKFLLHFVKESKQDESGMPNNRFLAERTGGTYSTLKVQPAELEDSGVYFCASSQVGNRAGIFGPGTRLTVL.

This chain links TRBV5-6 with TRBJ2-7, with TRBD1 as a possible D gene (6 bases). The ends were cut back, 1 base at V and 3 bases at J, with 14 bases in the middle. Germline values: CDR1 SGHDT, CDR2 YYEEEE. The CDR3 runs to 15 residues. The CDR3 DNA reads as TGTGCCAGCAGCTTGAGCCCAGGGGAAGGCTACGAGCAGTACTTC. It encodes CASSLSPGEGYEQYF. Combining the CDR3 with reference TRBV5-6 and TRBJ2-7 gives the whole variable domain DAGVTQSPTHLIKTRGQQVTLRCSPKSGHDTVSWYQQALGQGPQFIFQYYEEEERQRGNFPDRFSGHQFPNYSSELNVNALLLGDSALYLCASSLSPGEGYEQYFGPGTRLTVT.